This TCR beta chain was profiled in a study of blood T cells in healthy people across ages (dated by TCRdb to the mid-2010s). About the full investigation: In model experiments, roughly one uniquely barcoded TCR beta cDNA molecule per two T cells was captured by template switching. Age-related changes in TCR beta repertoire diversity were measured in the study by deep sequencing normalized with unique cDNA molecular identifiers. The donors were split into four age groups: young (average about 15 years), middle-aged (39), aged (approximately 60) and long-lived (roughly 86). Donors of different ages were randomly distributed across sequencing lanes to avoid experimental bias. For two donors (one aged 18 to 30 and one aged 80 or older), the study analyzed two additional independent replicas of 1 million unique cDNA reads from the same blood draw.

CDR1 and CDR2 (SGHTA, FQGNSA) derive from the germline V gene. The CDR3 numbers 15 residues from cysteine through phenylalanine. Kept here is only the CDR3 DNA, which spans 45 bases and is read in frame from base 1. V has 1 base trimmed and J has 8 bases trimmed; junction bases matching no gene number 8. Study-wide conclusions, independent of this receptor: Conclusive comparison of naive and antigen-experienced compartments was prevented by the profiling of bulk unsorted PBMCs. The CMV infection status of donors was not known, potentially confounding age-related changes in expanded clonotypes. As age increased, observed TCR beta diversity per million T cells dropped in a roughly linear way, and a significant reduction was already evident by age 40. Compared with the aged group, the long-lived group had more naive CD4+ T cells, fewer expanded clones and increased TCR diversity, suggesting age selection. Estimates of total diversity based on one million sequenced T cells were considered lower bounds and underestimates. A strong correlation was found between observed TCR beta diversity and the percentage of naive T cells measured by flow cytometry.

The donors were some 36 Caucasian individuals from Russia, aged roughly 6 to 100 years, who were systemically healthy. About 9.8 milliliters of peripheral blood were drawn from each donor into EDTA-treated Vacutainer tubes. Ficoll-Paque density-gradient centrifugation was used to isolate PBMCs, with at least 7 million obtained per sample. Trizol reagent was used to extract total RNA from the PBMCs, yielding at least 5.5 micrograms per sample. Naive CD45RAhigh/CD27high T cell percentages were measured by flow cytometry on a PBMC aliquot from every donor. The receptor library was made with 5' RACE. Sequencing was carried out with an Illumina HiSeq 2500. A second roughly 7 to 12 cycle PCR used a sample-barcoded 5' primer and a J-beta primer mix. Each TCR beta cDNA molecule received a unique molecular identifier from a template-switch 5' adaptor carrying 12 random nucleotides. At least 3 million CDR3-containing paired-end reads were obtained from each sample. All of the RNA was converted into first-strand cDNA using the Mint cDNA synthesis kit, with a TRBC-specific oligonucleotide serving as the primer. Following uracil-DNA glycosylase treatment, all cDNA underwent a first 18-cycle PCR with the universal primers M1SS and BC2_uni_R. The authors' pipeline ran thus. For normalization, 1 million high-quality reads, each with a distinct molecular identifier, were randomly selected from each sample. Reads with shared molecular identifiers were discarded instead of being binned into consensus sequences. CDR3 identification, clonotype clustering and error correction used MiTCR with a Q25 quality threshold and the strictest error-elimination algorithm. A nonparametric unseen species model with Euler transformation was used to estimate a lower bound on total TCR beta diversity. TCRdb itself trimmed the public reads at Q25 with fastp, ran MiXCR and retained productive beta chains. One record per CDR3 amino acid sequence lists the most common genes and DNA. TCRdb, not the original authors, processed these V and J calls. Present in this sample are 1.5 million to 2 million distinct CDR3 sequences, 28% of which were seen just once. Of the sample, around 7.7% falls within the top ten clones.

Concerning this clonotype: What this receptor recognizes is not known. No quality values exist for individual bases; no much larger clone is one base distant.

The source of this sequence is a woman aged 25 to 45 in good health. Sequences were obtained from blood. The sequence links TRBV7-2 to TRBJ2-3, and 8 junctional nucleotides match TRBD1. The base sequence is TGTGCCAGCAGCTTAGGGTGGGCAGGGGGCGGTACGCAGTATTTT. Translated, it gives CASSLGWAGGGTQYF.